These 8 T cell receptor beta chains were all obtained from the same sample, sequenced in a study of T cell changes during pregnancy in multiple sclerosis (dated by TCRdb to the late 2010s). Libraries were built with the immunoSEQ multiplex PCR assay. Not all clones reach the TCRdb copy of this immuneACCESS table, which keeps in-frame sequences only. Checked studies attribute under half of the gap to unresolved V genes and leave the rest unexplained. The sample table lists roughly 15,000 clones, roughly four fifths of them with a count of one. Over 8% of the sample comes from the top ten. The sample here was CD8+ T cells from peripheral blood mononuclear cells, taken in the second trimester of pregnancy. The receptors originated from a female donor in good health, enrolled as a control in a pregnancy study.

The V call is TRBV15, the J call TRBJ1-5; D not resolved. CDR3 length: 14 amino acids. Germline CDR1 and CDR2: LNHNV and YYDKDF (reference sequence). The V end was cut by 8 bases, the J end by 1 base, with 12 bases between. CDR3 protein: CATGDRVSNQPQHF. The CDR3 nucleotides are TGTGCCACCGGAGATCGGGTAAGCAATCAGCCCCAGCATTTT.

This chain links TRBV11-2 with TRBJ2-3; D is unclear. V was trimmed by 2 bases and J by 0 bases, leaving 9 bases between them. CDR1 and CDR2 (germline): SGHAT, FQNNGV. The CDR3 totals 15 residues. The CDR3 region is CASSLPRISTDTQYF. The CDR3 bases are TGTGCCAGCAGCTTACCTAGGATTAGCACAGATACGCAGTATTTT. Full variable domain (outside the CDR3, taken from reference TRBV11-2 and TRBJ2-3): EAGVAQSPRYKIIEKRQSVAFWCNPISGHATLYWYQQILGQGPKLLIQFQNNGVVDDSQLPKDRFSAERLKGVDSTLKIQPAKLEDSAVYLCASSLPRISTDTQYFGPGTRLTVL.

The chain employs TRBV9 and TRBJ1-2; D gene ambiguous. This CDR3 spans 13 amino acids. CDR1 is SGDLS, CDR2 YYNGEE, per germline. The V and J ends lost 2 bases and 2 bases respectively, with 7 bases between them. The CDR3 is CASSVTENYGYTF. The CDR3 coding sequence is TGTGCCAGCAGCGTCACTGAGAACTATGGCTACACCTTC.

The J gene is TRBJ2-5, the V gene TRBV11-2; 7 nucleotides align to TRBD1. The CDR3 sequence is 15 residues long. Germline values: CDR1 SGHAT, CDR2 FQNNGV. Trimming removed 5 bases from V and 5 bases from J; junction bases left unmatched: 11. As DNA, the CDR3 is TGTGCCAGCAGCCCAGAAGGGGGCTCCTGGGAGACCCAGTACTTC. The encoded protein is CASSPEGGSWETQYF. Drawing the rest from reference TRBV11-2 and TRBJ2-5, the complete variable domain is EAGVAQSPRYKIIEKRQSVAFWCNPISGHATLYWYQQILGQGPKLLIQFQNNGVVDDSQLPKDRFSAERLKGVDSTLKIQPAKLEDSAVYLCASSPEGGSWETQYFGPGTRLLVL.

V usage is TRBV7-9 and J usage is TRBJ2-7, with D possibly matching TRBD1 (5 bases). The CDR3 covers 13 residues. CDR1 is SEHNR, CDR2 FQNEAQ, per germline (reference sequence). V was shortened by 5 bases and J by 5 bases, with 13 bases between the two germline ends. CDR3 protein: CASSQGLADEQYF. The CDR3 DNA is TGTGCCAGCAGCCAGGGCCTGGCGGACGAGCAGTACTTC.

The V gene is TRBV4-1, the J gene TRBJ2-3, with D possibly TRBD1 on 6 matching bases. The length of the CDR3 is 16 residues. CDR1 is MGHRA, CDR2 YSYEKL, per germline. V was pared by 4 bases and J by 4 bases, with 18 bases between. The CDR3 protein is CASSLRVGGRSDTQYF. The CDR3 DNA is TGCGCCAGCAGCCTCCGTGTAGGGGGAAGGTCAGATACGCAGTATTTT.

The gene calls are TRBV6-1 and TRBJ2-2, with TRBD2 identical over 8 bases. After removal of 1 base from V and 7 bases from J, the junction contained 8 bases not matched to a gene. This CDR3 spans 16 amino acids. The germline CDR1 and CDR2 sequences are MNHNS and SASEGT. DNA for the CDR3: TGTGCCAGCAGTGAAGAAGCGGGGGCCGGGAGCGGGGAGCTGTTTTTT. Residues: CASSEEAGAGSGELFF.

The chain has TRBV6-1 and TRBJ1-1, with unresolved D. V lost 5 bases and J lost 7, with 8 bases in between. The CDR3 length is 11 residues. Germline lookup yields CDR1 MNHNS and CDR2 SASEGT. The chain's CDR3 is CASSQTGEAFF. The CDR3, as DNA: TGTGCCAGCAGTCAGACGGGTGAAGCTTTCTTT.